These 24 T cell receptor beta chains came from one sample sequenced in a study of T cells in Graves' hyperthyroidism and ophthalmopathy. It was RNA transcripts that yielded the amplified TCR beta CDR3 regions. In the first-round RT-PCR of the TCR CDR3, the HTBI primer set was used. A single record per CDR3 protein comes from TCRdb applying MiXCR to the multiplex PCR reads. The table includes about 250,000 distinct CDR3 sequences, approximately 14% detected once. The specimen was blood. Every receptor here comes from a woman aged 50 to 60 with Graves' hyperthyroidism that later progressed to Graves' ophthalmopathy.

The chain joins TRBV6-1 to TRBJ1-2, with 7 bases aligning to TRBD1. CDR1 and CDR2 (germline): MNHNS, SASEGT. The CDR3 totals 15 residues. J gave up 4 bases and V 2 bases, and 7 bases lay outside the gene matches. For the CDR3, the DNA is TGTGCCAGCAGTGAAACCGGGACAGCCGCCTATGGCTACACCTTC. Translation gives CASSETGTAAYGYTF.

This clonotype was observed a few times. This chain uses TRBV20-1 with TRBJ1-3; tentative D call: TRBD1 (5 bases). Germline CDR1 is DFQATT and CDR2 is SNEGSKA (reference sequence). CDR3 size: 12 residues. Between the trimmed V and J ends, which lost 6 bases and 1 base, there was a span of 7 bases. CDR3 coding DNA: TGCAGTGCCGACAGTTCTGGAAACACCATATATTTT. It encodes CSADSSGNTIYF.

This clonotype showed up many times. The rearrangement uses TRBV2 and TRBJ2-5, with 8 bases lining up with TRBD1. Germline V gene lookup returns CDR1 SNHLY and CDR2 FYNNEI. The CDR3 contains 14 residues. Germline trimming cut 5 bases from V and 4 bases from J; bases unmatched to any gene: 6. CDR3 protein: CASSRTGFLETQYF. The CDR3 nucleotides read TGTGCCAGCAGTCGGACAGGGTTTTTAGAGACCCAGTACTTC.

This clonotype came up many times. This chain links TRBV10-3 with TRBJ2-7; D gene unclear. Germline values: CDR1 ENHRY, CDR2 SYGVKD. CDR3 size: 11 residues. Trimming pared 8 bases from V and 2 bases from J, leaving 7 bases between. The DNA for the CDR3 is TGTGCCATCGGTACAGCCTACGAGCAGTACTTC. This sequence encodes CAIGTAYEQYF.

This clonotype was recorded many times. The genes are TRBV3-1 and TRBJ2-1; 13 bases map to TRBD2. CDR3 size: 18 residues. Germline V CDR1 and CDR2: LGHDT, YNNKEL (reference sequence). Unmatched junction bases numbered 9, after V lost 3 bases and J lost 4 bases. For the CDR3, the DNA is TGTGCCAGCAGCCATTGGACTAGCGGGAGAGCGTGGTACAATGAGCAGTTCTTC. Translated: CASSHWTSGRAWYNEQFF.

The sample holds many counts of this clonotype. The chain uses TRBV18 and TRBJ2-1; either TRBD1 or TRBD2 may fit D (5 bases each). The CDR3 runs 13 residues. Trimming pared 5 bases from V and 12 bases from J, leaving 17 bases between. In germline, CDR1 is KGHSH, CDR2 LQKENI. The CDR3 here is CASSNSGAQGQFF. CDR3 nucleotide sequence: TGTGCCAGCTCAAACTCCGGGGCGCAGGGGCAGTTCTTC. The variable domain in full, completed from reference TRBV18 and TRBJ2-1, reads NAGVMQNPRHLVRRRGQEARLRCSPMKGHSHVYWYRQLPEEGLKFMVYLQKENIIDESGMPKERFSAEFPKEGPSILRIQQVVRGDSAAYFCASSNSGAQGQFFGPGTRLTVL.

J is TRBJ1-5 and V is TRBV7-2; D perhaps matches TRBD1 (6 bases). The CDR3 has 15 residues. The germline CDR1 and CDR2 sequences are SGHTA and FQGNSA. V shed 5 bases and J shed 2 bases, with 13 bases lying between them. For the CDR3, the DNA is TGTGCCAGCAGCCCCCCAGGGGCCGGCAATCAGCCCCAGCATTTT. Protein product: CASSPPGAGNQPQHF.

The sample holds many counts of this clonotype. This chain joins TRBV18 and TRBJ2-3; D might be TRBD1 (5 bases). V lost 6 bases to trimming and J lost 1 base, with 14 bases between them. The CDR3 has 15 residues. Per the germline V gene, CDR1 is KGHSH and CDR2 is LQKENI. In nucleotides, the CDR3 is TGTGCCAGCTCTCCGCCCAGGGAAGGCACAGATACGCAGTATTTT. This encodes CASSPPREGTDTQYF.

In its sample, this clonotype was seen many times. The chain carries TRBV27 and TRBJ2-7; 10 nucleotides align to TRBD1. This CDR3 is built from 16 residues. Germline V lookup: CDR1 MNHEY, CDR2 SMNVEV (reference sequence). V shed 5 bases, J shed 6 bases, and the junction held 13 bases outside the gene matches. CDR3: CASSPWRDRGVGEQYF. CDR3 DNA sequence: TGTGCCAGCAGTCCTTGGAGGGACAGGGGTGTGGGCGAGCAGTACTTC.

This clonotype was picked up a small number of times. This chain uses TRBV20-1 with TRBJ2-7, with TRBD2 matching over 11 bases. This CDR3 spans 14 amino acids. Germline V gives CDR1 DFQATT, CDR2 SNEGSKA (reference sequence). The ends lost 6 bases at V and 4 bases at J; junction bases unmatched: 8. CDR3 sequence reads: CSADNLAGGYEQYF. CDR3 nucleotide sequence: TGCAGTGCCGATAATCTAGCGGGAGGATACGAGCAGTACTTC.

The CDR3 DNA reads as TGTGCCAGCAGCGTAGGATCTGAAGGAGATACGCAGTATTTT. It yields the protein CASSVGSEGDTQYF. This chain links TRBV9 with TRBJ2-3; D call uncertain. This CDR3 comprises 14 residues. Looked up from germline, CDR1 is SGDLS and CDR2 is YYNGEE. V lost 0 bases and J 5 bases, leaving 10 bases between the germline ends.

This clonotype was found many times. This rearrangement joins TRBV6-1 to TRBJ2-2; 10 bases agree with TRBD2. The CDR3 is made up of 16 amino acids. In germline, CDR1 is MNHNS, CDR2 SASEGT. Trimming at V came to 6 bases and at J to 5 bases, leaving 9 bases not matched to a gene. DNA for the CDR3: TGTGCCAGCAGACCCCTAGCGGGAGTAAGAACCGGGGAGCTGTTTTTT. As protein: CASRPLAGVRTGELFF.

This clonotype occurred a few times. V usage is TRBV7-2 and J usage is TRBJ1-4; the match to TRBD1 covers 11 bases. This CDR3 has 16 amino acids. CDR1 is SGHTA and CDR2 is FQGNSA in the germline V gene. V lost 5 bases, J lost 4 bases, and 6 bases stayed unmatched. The CDR3 protein is CASSRGDRGYNEKLFF. The CDR3 nucleotides read TGTGCCAGCAGCCGCGGGGACAGGGGGTATAATGAAAAACTGTTTTTT.

This clonotype was counted ten times or more. The chain uses TRBV18 and TRBJ1-1, with D perhaps TRBD1 (5 bases). V gave up 0 bases and J gave up 12 bases, with 14 bases separating them. Per germline, CDR1 KGHSH and CDR2 LQKENI. The CDR3 spans 13 residues. CDR3 bases: TGTGCCAGCTCACCACCCTCAGGGAGGTCTACTTTCTTT. Its protein is CASSPPSGRSTFF.

This clonotype was observed at least ten times. The chain joins TRBV7-2 to TRBJ2-7; 9 bases line up with TRBD1. Unmatched junction bases numbered 5, after V lost 2 bases and J lost 0 bases. CDR1 is SGHTA, CDR2 FQGNSA, per germline. The CDR3 runs to 16 residues. The chain's CDR3 is CASSLSAGQGSYEQYF. In DNA, the CDR3 is TGTGCCAGCAGCTTATCCGCGGGACAGGGCTCCTACGAGCAGTACTTC.

This clonotype turned up a few times. J is TRBJ1-2 and V is TRBV6-1, with D unclear. Trimming removed 9 bases from V and 4 bases from J, with 15 bases in between. The germline gives CDR1 MNHNS, CDR2 SASEGT. The CDR3 is made up of 13 amino acids. CDR3 region: CASGQALGYGYTF. The DNA for the CDR3 is TGTGCCAGTGGTCAAGCCCTCGGCTATGGCTACACCTTC.

This clonotype came up many times. This rearrangement joins TRBV6-1 to TRBJ2-1; D perhaps matches TRBD2 (6 bases). V lost 5 bases, J lost 3 bases, and 20 bases lay in between. CDR3 size: 17 residues. Per germline, CDR1 MNHNS and CDR2 SASEGT. CDR3 sequence (DNA): TGTGCCAGCAGTTCCACGATGGGACTCGAGGGCTACAATGAGCAGTTCTTC. This encodes CASSSTMGLEGYNEQFF.

The table lists this clonotype with many counts. The gene calls are TRBV6-1 and TRBJ1-5, with TRBD1 as a possible D gene (5 bases). Trimming shortened V by 7 bases and J by 7 bases, and 23 bases separated the two germline ends. The CDR3 is 16 residues long. Germline CDR1 reads MNHNS; CDR2 reads SASEGT. CDR3 protein: CASMLGHRKDWQPQHF. CDR3 sequence (DNA): TGTGCCAGCATGCTAGGACATCGGAAGGATTGGCAGCCCCAGCATTTT.

As regards this clonotype: A much larger clone differs by one base, so this may be a read error. V gene TRBV29-1 combines with J gene TRBJ1-2; D possibly corresponds to TRBD1 (5 bases). CDR3 length: 16 residues. Germline CDR1 SQVTM, CDR2 ANQGSEA. The DNA for the CDR3 is TGCAGCGTTCACTCCTACTCAGGGCGGTCCGGTTATGGCGACACCTTC. It is translated as CSVHSYSGRSGYGDTF.

The chain couples TRBV15 to TRBJ2-2, with TRBD2 identical over 8 bases. This CDR3 comprises 17 residues. Germline assignment: CDR1 LNHNV and CDR2 YYDKDF (reference sequence). J lost 3 bases, V lost 0 bases, and 6 bases had no gene match. In DNA form, the CDR3 reads TGTGCCACCAGCAGAGATCTCGGGGGGGGGTACACCGGGGAGCTGTTTTTT. As protein: CATSRDLGGGYTGELFF.

The genes are TRBV6-5 and TRBJ2-2; 8 bases match TRBD1. The CDR3 consists of 14 residues. The germline CDR1 and CDR2 sequences are MNHEY and SVGAGI. V lost 2 bases and J lost 7; bases outside the gene matches: 3. In DNA, the CDR3 is TGTGCCAGCAGTTACCAGGGGGCCGGCGGGGAGCTGTTTTTT. Amino acid sequence: CASSYQGAGGELFF.

The rearrangement uses TRBV19 and TRBJ2-1; D is possibly TRBD2 (7 bases). V was cut by 5 bases and J by 4 bases, with 24 bases left in between. The CDR3 length is 18 residues. CDR1 and CDR2 from the germline V gene are LNHDA and SQIVND (reference sequence). CDR3 region: CASSSSPRVGGAYNEQFF. CDR3 nucleotide sequence: TGTGCCAGTAGTTCCTCCCCCCGGGTAGGGGGGGCATACAATGAGCAGTTCTTC.

This clonotype was seen at least ten times. This chain uses TRBV5-5 with TRBJ2-5; D call uncertain. Germline-derived CDR1 and CDR2 are SGHKS and YYEKEE (reference sequence). CDR3 length: 13 amino acids. V lost 3 bases, J lost 5 bases, and 11 bases lay in between. In DNA form, the CDR3 reads TGTGCCAGCAGCTACCCGTTTAGCGAGACCCAGTACTTC. Translation: CASSYPFSETQYF.

Many counts were recorded for this clonotype. The chain links TRBV7-2 to TRBJ2-7, with TRBD1 matching 8 bases. Germline V gene sequence: CDR1 SGHTA, CDR2 FQGNSA. The CDR3 has 14 amino acids. J gave up 4 bases and V 4 bases, and 6 bases lay outside the gene matches. CDR3 sequence (DNA): TGTGCCAGCAGCTGGACAGGGAGAACATACGAGCAGTACTTC. Its translation is CASSWTGRTYEQYF.